Following are 6 T cell receptor beta chains from one sample sequenced in a study of cytomegalovirus exposure and HLA in healthy donors. Both 60 Vbeta primers and 13 Jbeta primers went into the PCR. Assay: immunoSEQ multiplex PCR; the TCRdb copy retains only in-frame clones and omits some. The sample holds more than 150,000 clones, 75% to 90% seen once. Sequences were obtained from PBMCs. The receptors here all came from a girl aged 5-17 years in good health and CMV-seropositive.

The CDR3 spells CASSPSGGRSGANVLTF. As DNA, the CDR3 is TGCGCCAGCAGCCCCTCGGGGGGTCGCTCTGGGGCCAACGTCCTGACTTTC. V and J are TRBV4-1 and TRBJ2-6, with 7 bases identical to TRBD2. V dropped 4 bases and J dropped 0; count of bases not matched to a gene: 6. CDR1 and CDR2 from the germline V gene are MGHRA and YSYEKL. The CDR3 has 17 amino acids.

The rearrangement links TRBV4-2 to TRBJ1-1; D remains unclear. CDR1 and CDR2 (germline): LGHNA, YNFKEQ. This CDR3 region has 15 residues. V lost 0 bases and J 1 base, leaving 9 bases between the germline ends. This chain's CDR3 is CASSQDYNPNTEAFF. The CDR3 nucleotides read TGTGCCAGCAGCCAAGATTACAACCCGAACACTGAAGCTTTCTTT.

The V gene is TRBV4-2, the J gene TRBJ2-5; maybe TRBD1 (6 bases). Germline assignment: CDR1 LGHNA and CDR2 YNFKEQ. There are 18 residues in the CDR3. Trimming stripped 2 bases from V and 4 bases from J, with 23 bases between. The CDR3 is CASSQWVQGRVGTETQYF. DNA for the CDR3: TGTGCCAGCAGCCAATGGGTCCAGGGGAGAGTGGGTACAGAGACCCAGTACTTC.

DNA of the CDR3: TGTGCCAGCAGCTTGAATGAAGGGGCAGCCTATGGCTACACCTTC. It yields the protein CASSLNEGAAYGYTF. The chain recombines TRBV5-4 with TRBJ1-2, with D perhaps matching TRBD1 (5 bases). The germline V and J ends were trimmed by 1 base and 4 bases, with 14 bases remaining between them. The CDR3 extends over 15 amino acids. Germline V gene data show CDR1 as SGHNT and CDR2 as YYREEE (reference sequence).

V is TRBV10-2 and J is TRBJ2-7; TRBD1 aligns across 8 bases. This CDR3 has 14 amino acids. V lost 2 bases and J lost 3; bases outside the gene matches: 3. From germline, CDR1 is WSHSY and CDR2 SAAADI. CDR3 nucleotide sequence: TGCGCCAGCAGTGAGGGGACAGGCCTCTACGAGCAGTACTTC. The encoded protein is CASSEGTGLYEQYF.

This chain links TRBV10-2 with TRBJ2-3, with 13 bases lining up with TRBD2. The CDR3 loop spans 16 amino acids. The V gene's germline CDR1 is WSHSY and CDR2 SAAADI. V lost 4 bases to trimming and J lost 1 base; unmatched junction nucleotides: 2. CDR3 in amino acids: CASSGGLAGGTDTQYF. In DNA, the CDR3 is TGCGCCAGCAGTGGTGGACTAGCGGGGGGCACAGATACGCAGTATTTT.